This entry lists 15 T cell receptor beta chains sequenced from one sample in a study of monozygotic twins with inflammatory bowel disease. For each CDR3 protein, TCRdb gives one entry from its re-call of the 5' RACE reads, without DNA. The sample's table shows 300,000 to 400,000 distinct CDR3 sequences. Sequencing input: blood. All receptors come from a human donor with ulcerative colitis or Crohn's disease, or a healthy co-twin of an affected twin (not recorded which).

The gene calls are TRBV5-1 and TRBJ2-1; TCRdb names TRBD2, which stays unverified in the absence of DNA. This CDR3 comprises 16 residues. From germline, CDR1 is SGHRS and CDR2 YFSETQ. CDR3: CASSLLTSGGVNEQFF. The variable domain in full, with the rest retrieved from reference TRBV5-1 and TRBJ2-1, is KAGVTQTPRYLIKTRGQQVTLSCSPISGHRSVSWYQQTPGQGLQFLFEYFSETQRNKGNFPGRFSGRQFSNSRSEMNVSTLELGDSALYLCASSLLTSGGVNEQFFGPGTRLTVL.

This chain links TRBV4-3 with TRBJ2-5; the TCRdb D gene call, TRBD2, has no DNA to confirm it. CDR1 is LGHNA and CDR2 is YSLEER in the germline V gene. The CDR3 sequence is 15 residues long. CDR3 residues: CASSPRRGAQETQYF.

This chain connects TRBV11-2 to TRBJ2-1; TCRdb outputs TRBD2, but without DNA this stays unchecked. CDR1 is SGHAT and CDR2 is FQNNGV in the germline V gene. This CDR3 has 16 amino acids. This CDR3 reads CASSLMRLAGGGEQFF. Supplemented by reference TRBV11-2 and TRBJ2-1, the full variable domain reads EAGVAQSPRYKIIEKRQSVAFWCNPISGHATLYWYQQILGQGPKLLIQFQNNGVVDDSQLPKDRFSAERLKGVDSTLKIQPAKLEDSAVYLCASSLMRLAGGGEQFFGPGTRLTVL.

The chain links TRBV18 to TRBJ2-7; the TCRdb D gene call, TRBD1, has no DNA to confirm it. The CDR3 spans 13 residues. In germline, CDR1 is KGHSH, CDR2 LQKENI. CDR3 amino acids: CASSRGQFYEQCF.

The chain has TRBV6-1 and TRBJ1-1. The germline CDR1 and CDR2 sequences are MNHNS and SASEGT. This CDR3 contains 13 residues. CDR3 loop: CASSGTWNTEAFF.

The V and J genes are TRBV5-1 and TRBJ1-1; TCRdb outputs TRBD1, but without DNA this stays unchecked. Germline V gene sequence: CDR1 SGHRS, CDR2 YFSETQ. The CDR3 is 15 residues long. The CDR3 sequence is CASSWSNPGFTEAFF.

The chain couples TRBV30 to TRBJ2-3; the D call of TRBD1 rests on TCRdb alone, since no DNA is present to check it. Germline CDR1 and CDR2: GTSNPN and SVGIG (reference sequence). This CDR3 spans 16 amino acids. CDR3 in amino acids: CAWSAGTWTDTDTQYF.

The chain's CDR3 is CSARDPRQGVNEKLFF. This chain links TRBV20-1 with TRBJ1-4; TCRdb proposes TRBD1, but this gene call is untestable without DNA. Germline values: CDR1 DFQATT, CDR2 SNEGSKA (reference sequence). This CDR3 spans 16 amino acids.

V gene TRBV7-9 combines with J gene TRBJ2-5; the D call of TRBD1 rests on TCRdb alone, since no DNA is present to check it. Per the germline V gene, CDR1 is SEHNR and CDR2 is FQNEAQ (reference sequence). This CDR3 has 17 amino acids. The CDR3 protein is CASSLVGGRQTKETQYF.

The CDR3 reads CASSQGTSGSYEQYF. The rearrangement uses TRBV3-1 and TRBJ2-7; TCRdb gives TRBD2 as the D gene, but with no DNA this cannot be confirmed. The CDR3 extends over 15 amino acids. Germline CDR1 and CDR2: LGHDT and YNNKEL (reference sequence).

The chain combines TRBV4-1 with TRBJ2-7. CDR1 is MGHRA and CDR2 is YSYEKL in the germline V gene. The CDR3 spans 11 residues. CDR3 residues: CASSQREEQYF.

The J gene is TRBJ2-1, the V gene TRBV5-1; the D call of TRBD2 rests on TCRdb alone, since no DNA is present to check it. Per the germline V gene, CDR1 is SGHRS and CDR2 is YFSETQ. This CDR3 has 15 amino acids. CDR3 sequence reads: CASSLEAGLYNEQFF.

The chain carries TRBV20-1 and TRBJ2-2; TCRdb calls TRBD1, which cannot be checked without DNA. Germline assignment: CDR1 DFQATT and CDR2 SNEGSKA (reference sequence). The CDR3 runs to 14 residues. This CDR3 is CSATTGIATGELFF.

The V and J genes are TRBV3-1 and TRBJ2-7. The CDR3 runs 14 residues. The V gene's germline CDR1 is LGHDT and CDR2 YNNKEL (reference sequence). The CDR3 loop reads CASSQASWPYEQYF.

V gene TRBV30 combines with J gene TRBJ1-2; with no DNA, the TCRdb D assignment of TRBD1 cannot be verified. There are 14 residues in the CDR3. Per germline, CDR1 GTSNPN and CDR2 SVGIG (reference sequence). The CDR3 is CAWRPPGQPYGYTF.